A selection of T cell receptor beta chains follows, all from one sample in a study of regulatory T cells in long-lasting Graves disease. TCRdb reprocessed the multiplex PCR reads with MiXCR, giving one entry per CDR3 protein. The table shows fewer than 650,000 distinct CDR3 sequences, with approximately 15% occurring only once. The data also belong to a second study, concerning T cells in Graves' hyperthyroidism and ophthalmopathy.

Sequences were derived from peripheral blood mononuclear cells (PBMCs), sampled at new diagnosis, from a patient treated with antithyroid drugs. The receptor source for this set is a woman aged 25 to 39 with Graves disease. The CDR3 runs from the conserved cysteine through the conserved F or W. The D gene is left open where the match is weak. The size entry is marked missing in some rows and otherwise reads once, few, many or a size class.

clone size: .; V gene: TRBV6-1; D gene: .; J gene: TRBJ1-5; CDR3 protein: CASSEGGALNQPQHF; CDR3 DNA: TGTGCCAGCAGTGAAGGGGGTGCTTTAAATCAGCCCCAGCATTTT
clone size: many; V gene: TRBV6-1; D gene: .; J gene: TRBJ1-4; CDR3 protein: CASGTDATNEKLFF; CDR3 DNA: TGTGCCAGCGGAACCGATGCAACTAATGAAAAACTGTTTTTT
clone size: few; V gene: TRBV4-2; D gene: .; J gene: TRBJ1-4; CDR3 protein: CASSQGAPKTTNEKLFF; CDR3 DNA: TGTGCCAGCAGCCAAGGGGCCCCCAAGACAACTAATGAAAAACTGTTTTTT
clone size: few; V gene: TRBV19; D gene: TRBD1; J gene: TRBJ1-6; CDR3 protein: CASSNRDRVYSPLHF; CDR3 DNA: TGTGCCAGTAGTAACCGGGACAGGGTATATTCACCCCTCCACTTT
clone size: .; V gene: TRBV6-1; D gene: TRBD1; J gene: TRBJ1-1; CDR3 protein: CASLRGRDTEAFF; CDR3 DNA: TGTGCCAGCCTCAGGGGGAGGGACACTGAAGCTTTCTTT
clone size: .; V gene: TRBV3-1; D gene: .; J gene: TRBJ2-7; CDR3 protein: CASSQADTFYEQYF; CDR3 DNA: TGTGCCAGCAGCCAAGCCGATACGTTCTACGAGCAGTACTTC
clone size: .; V gene: TRBV6-1; D gene: .; J gene: TRBJ2-1; CDR3 protein: CASRAGSFYEQYFGPGTNEQFF; CDR3 DNA: .
clone size: many; V gene: TRBV6-1; D gene: .; J gene: TRBJ1-6; CDR3 protein: CASSWAGPNLLNSPLHF; CDR3 DNA: TGTGCCAGCAGCTGGGCGGGACCCAATCTACTTAATTCACCCCTCCACTTT
clone size: many; V gene: TRBV12-3/TRBV12-4; D gene: .; J gene: TRBJ1-5; CDR3 protein: CASSFGGWPSGNQPQHF; CDR3 DNA: TGTGCCAGCAGTTTCGGAGGTTGGCCCTCTGGCAATCAGCCCCAGCATTTT
clone size: many; V gene: TRBV2; D gene: TRBD1; J gene: TRBJ2-2; CDR3 protein: CASKGAGTGELFF; CDR3 DNA: TGTGCCAGCAAGGGGGCAGGTACCGGGGAGCTGTTTTTT
clone size: many; V gene: TRBV10-1; D gene: .; J gene: TRBJ1-1; CDR3 protein: CASSGQSNTEAFF; CDR3 DNA: TGCGCCAGCAGCGGACAGTCGAACACTGAAGCTTTCTTT
clone size: many; V gene: TRBV5-6; D gene: .; J gene: TRBJ2-5; CDR3 protein: CASSAGTLQETQYF; CDR3 DNA: TGTGCCAGCTCCGCCGGGACGTTGCAAGAGACCCAGTACTTC
clone size: .; V gene: TRBV27; D gene: TRBD2; J gene: TRBJ2-3; CDR3 protein: CASSLTLLAGPSTDTQYF; CDR3 DNA: TGTGCCAGCAGTTTAACTCTTTTAGCGGGACCTAGCACAGATACGCAGTATTTT
clone size: few; V gene: TRBV2; D gene: .; J gene: TRBJ1-4; CDR3 protein: CASRGGRVHEKLFF; CDR3 DNA: TGTGCCAGCAGGGGGGGCAGAGTTCATGAAAAACTGTTTTTT
clone size: .; V gene: TRBV7-9; D gene: .; J gene: TRBJ1-1; CDR3 protein: CASSSANGNTEAFF; CDR3 DNA: TGTGCCAGCAGCTCCGCAAATGGAAACACTGAAGCTTTCTTT
clone size: few; V gene: TRBV28; D gene: TRBD1; J gene: TRBJ1-6; CDR3 protein: CASSPDRASLMNSPLHF; CDR3 DNA: TGTGCCAGCAGTCCGGACAGGGCCTCCCTGATGAATTCACCCCTCCACTTT
clone size: .; V gene: TRBV3-1; D gene: .; J gene: TRBJ2-1; CDR3 protein: CASSLYRSSSNEQFF; CDR3 DNA: TGTGCCAGCAGCCTTTATAGGAGCTCTTCGAATGAGCAGTTCTTC
clone size: many; V gene: TRBV9; D gene: TRBD2; J gene: TRBJ2-1; CDR3 protein: CASSGVAGGYNEQFF; CDR3 DNA: TGTGCCAGCAGCGGAGTAGCGGGAGGTTACAATGAGCAGTTCTTC
clone size: .; V gene: TRBV5-1; D gene: TRBD2; J gene: TRBJ2-1; CDR3 protein: CASKLGGRGINEQFF; CDR3 DNA: TGCGCCAGCAAATTGGGCGGGAGAGGCATCAATGAGCAGTTCTTC
clone size: few; V gene: TRBV3-1; D gene: .; J gene: TRBJ2-2; CDR3 protein: CASSRKVSGSVTGELFF; CDR3 DNA: TGTGCCAGCAGCCGCAAGGTCTCGGGATCGGTCACCGGGGAGCTGTTTTTT
clone size: many; V gene: TRBV11-2; D gene: TRBD1; J gene: TRBJ1-1; CDR3 protein: CASSLGQPPEAFF; CDR3 DNA: TGTGCCAGCAGCCTGGGACAGCCCCCTGAAGCTTTCTTT
clone size: .; V gene: TRBV13; D gene: .; J gene: TRBJ2-3; CDR3 protein: CASSHREPDLTDTQYF; CDR3 DNA: TGTGCCAGCAGCCATCGGGAACCAGACCTCACAGATACGCAGTATTTT
clone size: few; V gene: TRBV5-1; D gene: TRBD2; J gene: TRBJ2-4; CDR3 protein: CASRLAGEAKNIQYF; CDR3 DNA: TGCGCCAGCAGACTGGCGGGGGAGGCCAAAAACATTCAGTACTTC
clone size: many; V gene: TRBV20-1; D gene: .; J gene: TRBJ2-1; CDR3 protein: CSAHVTPGFDEQFF; CDR3 DNA: TGCAGTGCTCACGTCACACCGGGGTTCGATGAGCAGTTCTTC
clone size: many; V gene: TRBV2; D gene: .; J gene: TRBJ1-6; CDR3 protein: CASNENLSPLHF; CDR3 DNA: TGTGCCAGCAACGAGAACCTTTCACCCCTCCACTTT
clone size: many; V gene: TRBV3-1; D gene: .; J gene: TRBJ1-5; CDR3 protein: CASSQGGGRQPQHF; CDR3 DNA: TGTGCCAGCAGCCAAGGAGGCGGGAGACAGCCCCAGCATTTT
clone size: .; V gene: TRBV5-1; D gene: .; J gene: TRBJ2-1; CDR3 protein: CASTLGAHGYNEQFF; CDR3 DNA: TGCGCCAGCACCCTCGGCGCCCACGGATACAATGAGCAGTTCTTC
clone size: many; V gene: TRBV28; D gene: .; J gene: TRBJ1-1; CDR3 protein: CASGPAAFTEAFF; CDR3 DNA: TGTGCCAGCGGACCAGCAGCGTTCACTGAAGCTTTCTTT
clone size: .; V gene: TRBV4-1; D gene: TRBD2; J gene: TRBJ2-1; CDR3 protein: CASSGLAGVIISYNEQFF; CDR3 DNA: TGCGCCAGCAGTGGACTAGCGGGAGTAATTATATCCTACAATGAGCAGTTCTTC
clone size: many; V gene: TRBV28; D gene: .; J gene: TRBJ1-1; CDR3 protein: CASSSPPLIRFRLNTEAFF; CDR3 DNA: TGTGCCAGCAGTTCACCACCCCTGATCAGGTTCCGACTGAACACTGAAGCTTTCTTT
clone size: few; V gene: TRBV7-2; D gene: .; J gene: TRBJ2-1; CDR3 protein: CASSLAGQGTYNEQFF; CDR3 DNA: TGTGCCAGCAGCTTAGCTGGGCAGGGAACCTACAATGAGCAGTTCTTC
clone size: many; V gene: TRBV12-3/TRBV12-4; D gene: TRBD2; J gene: TRBJ2-7; CDR3 protein: CASSFVLAGVGEQYF; CDR3 DNA: TGTGCCAGCAGTTTTGTCCTAGCGGGAGTTGGCGAGCAGTACTTC
clone size: .; V gene: TRBV7-2; D gene: .; J gene: TRBJ2-3; CDR3 protein: CASSLGVFEINTQYF; CDR3 DNA: TGTGCCAGCAGCTTAGGCGTATTTGAGATTAATACGCAGTATTTT
clone size: few; V gene: TRBV28; D gene: .; J gene: TRBJ2-7; CDR3 protein: CASSLAMRNEQYF; CDR3 DNA: TGTGCCAGCAGCCTAGCCATGCGGAACGAGCAGTACTTC
clone size: many; V gene: TRBV7-3; D gene: TRBD2; J gene: TRBJ2-3; CDR3 protein: CASSLTKLAAGGGTDTQYF; CDR3 DNA: TGTGCCAGCAGCTTAACGAAACTAGCGGCCGGAGGAGGGACAGATACGCAGTATTTT
clone size: few; V gene: TRBV19; D gene: .; J gene: TRBJ2-1; CDR3 protein: CASSIVPRIEQFF; CDR3 DNA: TGTGCCAGTAGTATAGTGCCCCGGATTGAGCAGTTCTTC
clone size: many; V gene: TRBV19; D gene: .; J gene: TRBJ1-4; CDR3 protein: CATSDRREKLFF; CDR3 DNA: TGTGCCACCTCTGACCGTCGGGAAAAACTGTTTTTT
clone size: many; V gene: TRBV15; D gene: .; J gene: TRBJ1-1; CDR3 protein: CATSRVGNTEAFF; CDR3 DNA: TGTGCCACCAGCAGAGTGGGGAACACTGAAGCTTTCTTT
clone size: few; V gene: TRBV28; D gene: .; J gene: TRBJ2-1; CDR3 protein: CASRLSSYNEQFF; CDR3 DNA: TGTGCCAGCAGATTAAGCTCCTACAATGAGCAGTTCTTC
clone size: many; V gene: TRBV5-5; D gene: .; J gene: TRBJ2-7; CDR3 protein: CASSHQPYEQYF; CDR3 DNA: TGTGCCAGCAGCCATCAACCCTACGAGCAGTACTTC
clone size: few; V gene: TRBV14; D gene: .; J gene: TRBJ2-2; CDR3 protein: CASSQDAGSYAGELFF; CDR3 DNA: TGTGCCAGCAGCCAAGATGCGGGGAGCTACGCCGGGGAGCTGTTTTTT
clone size: .; V gene: TRBV6-2/TRBV6-3; D gene: .; J gene: TRBJ1-4; CDR3 protein: CASSSTSGGEKLFF; CDR3 DNA: TGTGCCAGCAGTTCAACCTCCGGAGGGGAAAAACTGTTTTTT
clone size: .; V gene: TRBV30; D gene: .; J gene: TRBJ2-7; CDR3 protein: CAWSVSGDYEQYF; CDR3 DNA: TGTGCCTGGAGTGTGTCAGGGGACTACGAGCAGTACTTC
clone size: many; V gene: TRBV20-1; D gene: .; J gene: TRBJ1-2; CDR3 protein: CSATSAGRGDYGYTF; CDR3 DNA: TGCAGTGCTACTTCCGCAGGGAGGGGTGACTATGGCTACACCTTC
clone size: .; V gene: TRBV3-1; D gene: .; J gene: TRBJ1-3; CDR3 protein: CASSQEGGWNTIYF; CDR3 DNA: TGTGCCAGCAGCCAAGAGGGGGGGTGGAACACCATATATTTT
clone size: many; V gene: TRBV24-1; D gene: TRBD1; J gene: TRBJ2-6; CDR3 protein: CATSDFNLGQGLSGANVLTF; CDR3 DNA: TGTGCCACCAGTGATTTTAATCTAGGACAGGGCCTCTCTGGGGCCAACGTCCTGACTTTC
clone size: many; V gene: TRBV20-1; D gene: .; J gene: TRBJ1-2; CDR3 protein: CSASESVEGDYGYTF; CDR3 DNA: TGCAGTGCCAGCGAGTCCGTCGAAGGGGACTATGGCTACACCTTC
clone size: .; V gene: TRBV5-4; D gene: .; J gene: TRBJ2-3; CDR3 protein: CASLGGSDGTQYF; CDR3 DNA: TGTGCCAGCTTGGGGGGTTCTGACGGTACGCAGTATTTT
clone size: few; V gene: TRBV28; D gene: TRBD1; J gene: TRBJ1-5; CDR3 protein: CASSSARGRSEPQHF; CDR3 DNA: TGTGCCAGCAGTTCCGCCAGGGGGCGGAGTGAGCCCCAGCATTTT
clone size: .; V gene: TRBV24-1; D gene: .; J gene: TRBJ2-5; CDR3 protein: CATSDRLSERETQYF; CDR3 DNA: TGTGCCACCAGTGACCGCCTCTCGGAGAGGGAGACCCAGTACTTC
clone size: .; V gene: TRBV19; D gene: .; J gene: TRBJ1-1; CDR3 protein: CASSLRAGSGTEAFF; CDR3 DNA: TGTGCCAGTAGTCTACGCGCGGGGTCGGGCACTGAAGCTTTCTTT
clone size: .; V gene: TRBV20-1; D gene: TRBD1; J gene: TRBJ1-1; CDR3 protein: CSANSGGDTEAFF; CDR3 DNA: TGCAGTGCTAATTCAGGGGGGGATACTGAAGCTTTCTTT
clone size: .; V gene: TRBV6-2/TRBV6-3; D gene: .; J gene: TRBJ1-1; CDR3 protein: CASRPDPRNTEAFF; CDR3 DNA: TGTGCCAGCAGACCGGACCCACGGAACACTGAAGCTTTCTTT
clone size: .; V gene: TRBV9; D gene: TRBD1; J gene: TRBJ2-5; CDR3 protein: CASSVRDRVGETQYF; CDR3 DNA: TGTGCCAGCAGCGTAAGGGACAGGGTCGGAGAGACCCAGTACTTC
clone size: .; V gene: TRBV6-1; D gene: .; J gene: TRBJ1-3; CDR3 protein: CASTYTSPGRGSGNTIYF; CDR3 DNA: TGTGCCAGCACGTATACCTCACCCGGACGTGGCTCTGGAAACACCATATATTTT
clone size: many; V gene: TRBV5-1; D gene: TRBD1; J gene: TRBJ1-1; CDR3 protein: CASSVGRDSQNTEAFF; CDR3 DNA: TGCGCCAGCAGCGTCGGACGGGACAGCCAAAACACTGAAGCTTTCTTT